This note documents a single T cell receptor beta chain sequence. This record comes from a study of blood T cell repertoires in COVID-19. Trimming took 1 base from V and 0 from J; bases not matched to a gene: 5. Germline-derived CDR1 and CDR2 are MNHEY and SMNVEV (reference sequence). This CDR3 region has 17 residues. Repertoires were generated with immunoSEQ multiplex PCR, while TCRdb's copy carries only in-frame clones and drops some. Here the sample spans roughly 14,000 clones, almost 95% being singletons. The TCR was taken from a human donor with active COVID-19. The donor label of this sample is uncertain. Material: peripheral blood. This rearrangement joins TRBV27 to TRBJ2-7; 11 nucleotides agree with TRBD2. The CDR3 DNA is TGTGCCAGCAGTTTATTGGGACTAGCGGCATCCTCCTACGAGCAGTACTTC. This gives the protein CASSLLGLAASSYEQYF.